A single sample gave rise to the 27 T cell receptor beta chains below, sequenced in a study of long-term antiretroviral therapy in people with HIV. immunoSEQ v3.0 was run at survey level. Only in-frame clones appear in the TCRdb table, and some are missing; sequencing was by immunoSEQ multiplex PCR. There are about 32,000 clones in the sample; 97% occur only once, and 1.5% to 2% lies in the top ten. Specimen: unsorted PBMCs, collected 7.6 years after starting antiretroviral therapy. The origin of the receptors is a young man with HIV.

The chain employs TRBV10-3 and TRBJ2-7; no definite D call. This CDR3 has 12 amino acids. Trimming stripped 2 bases from V and 5 bases from J, with 7 bases between. CDR1 and CDR2 from the germline V gene are ENHRY and SYGVKD. CDR3: CAISETADEQYF. CDR3 in DNA: TGTGCCATCAGTGAGACCGCGGACGAGCAGTACTTC.

The chain recombines TRBV28 with TRBJ2-7; no definite D call. Trimming shortened V by 7 bases and J by 3 bases, and 16 bases separated the two germline ends. Looked up from germline, CDR1 is MDHEN and CDR2 is SYDVKM. CDR3 length: 14 amino acids. CDR3 nucleotide sequence: TGTGCCAGCAAAGACTGGGCAGGCCGCTACGAGCAGTACTTC. It translates to CASKDWAGRYEQYF.

This chain links TRBV10-3 with TRBJ2-1; 7 nucleotides agree with TRBD1. Germline V CDR1 and CDR2: ENHRY, SYGVKD. V lost 10 bases to trimming and J lost 6 bases; unmatched junction nucleotides: 3. This CDR3 contains 11 residues. Here the CDR3 reads CATGQSNEQFF. CDR3 nucleotide sequence: TGTGCCACGGGACAGAGCAATGAGCAGTTCTTC.

The chain employs TRBV27 and TRBJ2-7; D is tentatively TRBD1 or TRBD2 (5 bases each). Trimming stripped 4 bases from V and 2 bases from J, with 12 bases between. Germline lookup yields CDR1 MNHEY and CDR2 SMNVEV (reference sequence). The CDR3 has 14 residues. The CDR3 sequence: CASSSSTGPYEQYF. In DNA, the CDR3 is TGTGCCAGCAGTTCTTCAACGGGGCCCTACGAGCAGTACTTC.

The count of this clone is one. The J gene is TRBJ2-5, the V gene TRBV27; 11 bases agree with TRBD2. The CDR3 totals 14 residues. The V gene's germline CDR1 is MNHEY and CDR2 SMNVEV (reference sequence). V shed 6 bases and J 5 bases; nucleotides not matched to a gene: 5. CDR3 bases: TGTGCCAGCAGACTAGCGGGAGAGGCTGAGACCCAGTACTTC. Amino acid sequence: CASRLAGEAETQYF.

The CDR3 DNA reads TGTGCCTACGACAGGGGGCGTACGCAGTATTTT. This codes for CAYDRGRTQYF. The V and J genes are TRBV30 and TRBJ2-3; 10 positions match TRBD1. Trimming cost V 7 bases and J 8 bases; bases outside gene matches: 3. The germline CDR1 and CDR2 sequences are GTSNPN and SVGIG (reference sequence). This CDR3 comprises 11 residues.

In this sample, this clone turned up a few times. The V and J genes are TRBV4-1 and TRBJ2-3; tentative D call: TRBD2 (5 bases). V was pared by 3 bases and J by 0 bases, with 13 bases between. The CDR3 covers 16 residues. The V gene's germline CDR1 is MGHRA and CDR2 YSYEKL. The CDR3 DNA follows: TGCGCCAGCAGCCAGAACGGGGAGTATAGCACAGATACGCAGTATTTT. Translating it yields CASSQNGEYSTDTQYF.

This clone was seen a few times. The V gene is TRBV20-1, the J gene TRBJ1-1; tentatively, D is TRBD1 (6 bases). V lost 4 bases, J lost 6 bases, and 9 bases lay in between. CDR1 and CDR2 from the germline V gene are DFQATT and SNEGSKA (reference sequence). This CDR3 region has 11 residues. This CDR3 reads CSATQGAEAFF. The CDR3 nucleotides are TGCAGTGCTACACAGGGCGCTGAAGCTTTCTTT.

This chain connects TRBV27 to TRBJ1-1, with D possibly matching TRBD1 (6 bases). Germline CDR1 reads MNHEY; CDR2 reads SMNVEV (reference sequence). This CDR3 is built from 11 residues. Trimming left V 6 bases short and J 7 bases short, with 9 bases between. The CDR3, as DNA: TGTGCCAGCAGGGTGGACAGTGAAGCTTTCTTT. It is translated as CASRVDSEAFF.

This CDR3 is CASSLRTGLFYEQYF. In DNA form, the CDR3 reads TGTGCCAGCAGCCTTCGGACAGGACTATTCTACGAGCAGTACTTC. The J gene is TRBJ2-7, the V gene TRBV6-5; D possibly corresponds to TRBD1 (7 bases). The length of the CDR3 is 15 residues. V was shortened by 6 bases and J by 3 bases, with 18 bases between the two germline ends. Germline V CDR1 and CDR2: MNHEY, SVGAGI.

This clone was seen just once. The rearrangement uses TRBV9 and TRBJ2-3; maybe TRBD2 (7 bases). The germline gives CDR1 SGDLS, CDR2 YYNGEE. The CDR3 covers 16 residues. Trimming cost V 0 bases and J 4 bases, with 15 bases left between them. The CDR3 loop reads CASSVARGGRSDTQYF. CDR3 DNA: TGTGCCAGCAGCGTAGCTCGCGGGGGCAGATCAGATACGCAGTATTTT.

The CDR3 region is CASSFFSGGGQETQYF. CDR3 nucleotide sequence: TGTGCCAGCAGCTTTTTTAGCGGGGGGGGACAAGAGACCCAGTACTTC. The chain is built from TRBV7-6 and TRBJ2-5; 11 positions agree with TRBD2. This CDR3 comprises 16 residues. Trimming removed 3 bases from V and 2 bases from J; junction bases left unmatched: 5. The germline CDR1 and CDR2 sequences are SGHVS and FNYEAQ.

The chain recombines TRBV9 with TRBJ2-3; 11 positions match TRBD1. J gave up 3 bases and V 4 bases, and 13 bases lay outside the gene matches. The V gene's germline CDR1 is SGDLS and CDR2 YYNGEE. This CDR3 is built from 18 residues. The CDR3 DNA sequence: TGTGCCAGCAGCACCCTTGCCGGACAGGGGGCTGGAACAGATACGCAGTATTTT. Protein sequence: CASSTLAGQGAGTDTQYF. Using reference TRBV9 and TRBJ2-3 for the parts outside the CDR3, the full variable domain is DSGVTQTPKHLITATGQRVTLRCSPRSGDLSVYWYQQSLDQGLQFLIQYYNGEERAKGNILERFSAQQFPDLHSELNLSSLELGDSALYFCASSTLAGQGAGTDTQYFGPGTRLTVL.

The chain recombines TRBV5-6 with TRBJ2-1, with D possibly TRBD2 on 5 matching bases. Trimming stripped 2 bases from V and 5 bases from J, with 17 bases between. The CDR3 covers 16 residues. The germline gives CDR1 SGHDT, CDR2 YYEEEE. This chain's CDR3 is CASSFEGLNWDNEQFF. CDR3 nucleotide sequence: TGTGCCAGCAGCTTCGAGGGCCTTAACTGGGACAATGAGCAGTTCTTC.

CDR3 sequence: CASSLEDSSYNEQFF. Written as DNA, the CDR3 is TGTGCCAGCAGTCTTGAGGACTCGTCCTACAATGAGCAGTTCTTC. The V and J genes are TRBV6-6 and TRBJ2-1, with a weak D call TRBD2 (5 bases). Trimming pared 5 bases from V and 1 base from J, leaving 12 bases between. CDR3 length: 15 residues. The germline CDR1 and CDR2 sequences are MNHNY and SVGAGI (reference sequence).

In DNA, the CDR3 is TGTGCCAGTAGTCGGCGGATTGAGGTTCATCAGCCCCAGCATTTT. This sequence encodes CASSRRIEVHQPQHF. The rearrangement uses TRBV19 and TRBJ1-5, with D unclear. CDR1 and CDR2 from the germline V gene are LNHDA and SQIVND (reference sequence). V lost 5 bases, J lost 5 bases, and 16 bases lay in between. CDR3 length equals 15 residues.

The gene calls are TRBV4-1 and TRBJ2-7, with D perhaps given as TRBD1 or TRBD2 (5 bases each). The CDR3 has 16 amino acids. CDR1 and CDR2 (germline): MGHRA, YSYEKL. Trimming removed 3 bases at V and 3 bases at J, with 18 bases between. For the CDR3, the DNA is TGCGCCAGCAGCCAGTTCCTCTCCGGGGCCCTCTACGAGCAGTACTTC. It codes for CASSQFLSGALYEQYF.

The CDR3 spells CASSGTALNTEAFF. CDR3 sequence (DNA): TGTGCCAGCAGTGGGACAGCGTTGAACACTGAAGCTTTCTTT. V gene TRBV6-1 combines with J gene TRBJ1-1, with D perhaps matching TRBD1 (6 bases). V was clipped by 4 bases and J by 0 bases, with 9 bases between them. The length of the CDR3 is 14 residues. CDR1 and CDR2 from the germline V gene are MNHNS and SASEGT.

The V call is TRBV11-2, the J call TRBJ1-3; possibly TRBD1 for D (5 bases). V lost 0 bases to trimming and J lost 0 bases, with 12 bases between them. CDR1 is SGHAT, CDR2 FQNNGV, per germline. The CDR3 loop spans 17 amino acids. The DNA of the CDR3 is TGTGCCAGCAGCTTAGATACGGCAGGGATCTCTGGAAACACCATATATTTT. Its translation: CASSLDTAGISGNTIYF.

This clone was detected once. The V and J genes are TRBV7-6 and TRBJ2-2, with D possibly being TRBD1 (5 bases). The CDR3 has 13 residues. Germline V CDR1 and CDR2: SGHVS, FNYEAQ. Trimming took off 6 bases at V and 3 bases at J, with 8 bases between the two ends. The CDR3 nucleotides read TGTGCCAGCAGAGGGGCCGACACCGGGGAGCTGTTTTTT. This translates into CASRGADTGELFF.

This clone was counted once. The rearrangement uses TRBV5-3 and TRBJ2-7; the D gene is possibly TRBD1 (6 bases). TRBV5-3 is an ORF, and what it does is uncertain. This CDR3 region has 13 residues. Between the trimmed V and J ends, which lost 8 bases and 7 bases, there was a span of 19 bases. For the CDR3, the DNA is TGTGCCAGGACCCCTCCCATGAGGGGGGAGCAGTACTTC. It codes for CARTPPMRGEQYF.

V gene TRBV9 combines with J gene TRBJ2-5; D possibly uses TRBD1 or TRBD2 (5 bases each). Germline CDR1 reads SGDLS; CDR2 reads YYNGEE. The CDR3 runs 15 residues. The V end was cut by 0 bases, the J end by 3 bases, with 12 bases between. This CDR3 is CASSVVRGGEETQYF. CDR3 coding DNA: TGTGCCAGCAGCGTAGTACGGGGCGGTGAAGAGACCCAGTACTTC.

This clone was seen once. This chain joins TRBV25-1 and TRBJ1-5; 9 bases are shared with TRBD1. This CDR3 spans 16 amino acids. CDR1 is MGHDK, CDR2 SYGVNS, per germline. V dropped 4 bases and J dropped 3; count of bases not matched to a gene: 7. CDR3: CASSGRTGDYNQPQHF. In DNA, the CDR3 is TGTGCCAGCAGTGGCCGGACAGGGGACTACAATCAGCCCCAGCATTTT.

This chain joins TRBV29-1 and TRBJ2-7; TRBD1 matches at 8 bases. CDR3 size: 12 residues. From germline, CDR1 is SQVTM and CDR2 ANQGSEA. The J segment lost 6 bases and the V segment lost 6 bases, leaving 7 bases of the junction unmatched. The CDR3 DNA reads TGCAGCGTCAGACAGGGGCCGGCCGAGCAGTACTTC. This sequence encodes CSVRQGPAEQYF.

The gene calls are TRBV10-2 and TRBJ2-7; TRBD2 agrees at 11 bases. This CDR3 has 19 residues. CDR1 WSHSY and CDR2 SAAADI come from the germline V gene. Unmatched junction bases numbered 14, after V lost 2 bases and J lost 2 bases. The CDR3 DNA reads TGCGCCAGCAGTGAGCCGCCCCGACTAGCGGGGATGGTCCCCTACGAGCAGTACTTC. Protein sequence: CASSEPPRLAGMVPYEQYF.

V gene TRBV7-3 combines with J gene TRBJ2-1; 7 bases align to TRBD2. The V segment lost 0 bases and the J segment 9 bases; nucleotides outside the gene matches: 5. Germline V gives CDR1 SGHTA, CDR2 FQGTGA. This CDR3 region has 14 residues. CDR3 DNA: TGTGCCAGCAGCTTAACTGGCATAGCGGGTGAGCAGTTCTTC. Translated: CASSLTGIAGEQFF. Based on the CDR3 plus reference TRBV7-3 and TRBJ2-1, the full variable domain is GAGVSQTPSNKVTEKGKYVELRCDPISGHTALYWYRQSLGQGPEFLIYFQGTGAADDSGLPNDRFFAVRPEGSVSTLKIQRTERGDSAVYLCASSLTGIAGEQFFGPGTRLTVL.

This rearrangement joins TRBV6-1 to TRBJ2-7; 13 positions agree with TRBD2. The CDR3 consists of 14 residues. Per germline, CDR1 MNHNS and CDR2 SASEGT. V trimming: 5 bases; J trimming: 3 bases; junction bases outside the gene matches: 1. The CDR3 DNA sequence: TGTGCCAGCAGTCGGACTAGCGGGAGCTACGAGCAGTACTTC. Its translation is CASSRTSGSYEQYF.